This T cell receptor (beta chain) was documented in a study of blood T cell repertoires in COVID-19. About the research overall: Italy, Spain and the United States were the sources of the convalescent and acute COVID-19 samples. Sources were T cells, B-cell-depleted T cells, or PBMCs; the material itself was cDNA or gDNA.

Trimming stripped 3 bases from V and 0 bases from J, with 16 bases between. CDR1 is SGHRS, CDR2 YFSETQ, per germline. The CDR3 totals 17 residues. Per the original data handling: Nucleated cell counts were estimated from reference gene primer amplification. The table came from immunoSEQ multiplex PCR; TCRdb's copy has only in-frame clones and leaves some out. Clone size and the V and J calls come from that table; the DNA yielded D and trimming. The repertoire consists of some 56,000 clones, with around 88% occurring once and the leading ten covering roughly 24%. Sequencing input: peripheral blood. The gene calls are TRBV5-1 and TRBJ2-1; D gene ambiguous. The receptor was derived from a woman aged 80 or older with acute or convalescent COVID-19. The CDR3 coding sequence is TGCGCCAGCAGCTCTATGAGAGCGACGCTCTCCTACAATGAGCAGTTCTTC. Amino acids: CASSSMRATLSYNEQFF. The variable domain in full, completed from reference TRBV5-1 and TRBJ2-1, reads KAGVTQTPRYLIKTRGQQVTLSCSPISGHRSVSWYQQTPGQGLQFLFEYFSETQRNKGNFPGRFSGRQFSNSRSEMNVSTLELGDSALYLCASSSMRATLSYNEQFFGPGTRLTVL.